This TCR beta chain was recorded in a study of CD8+CD57+ T cells in acquired aplastic anemia. On the study more broadly: On average, sorted CD4+ and CD8+ cells gave roughly 3 ug of DNA.

The CDR3 covers 14 residues. Germline V gene sequence: CDR1 LNHNV, CDR2 YYDKDF (reference sequence). Germline trimming cut 1 base from V and 2 bases from J; bases unmatched to any gene: 0. Study-level points and caveats: Around 29 shared CD8+ CDR3s appeared highly expressed within patients' immunodominant clones.

As concerns this clonotype: The antigen is undetermined. One base away lies a much larger clone, so this may be a sequencing read error.

By flow cytometry, patients selected for sequencing had shown an expansion of CD8+CD57+ cells. Patients were therapy-naive when their blood was sampled. Genomic DNA provided the template from which TCR beta VDJ and CDR3 profiles were obtained. TCRdb redid the calling of the reads with MiXCR, one entry per CDR3 protein. The data contain around 170,000 distinct CDR3 sequences, 48% of them singletons. V is TRBV15 and J is TRBJ2-5, with TRBD1 matching 8 bases. Sequencing input: sorted CD4+, CD8+, or CD8+CD57+ T cells (not recorded which) from PBMCs. The receptor was derived from a human donor with aplastic anemia. This chain's CDR3 is CATSRGQGQETQYF. CDR3 DNA: TGTGCCACCAGCAGAGGACAGGGGCAAGAGACCCAGTACTTC.